The 24 T cell receptor beta chains listed next were all sequenced from one sample in a study of CD8 T cells in Susac syndrome. Random hexamers were used to reverse transcribe the RNA input (about 0.45 to 1 ug). MiXCR was run by TCRdb on the immunoSEQ multiplex PCR reads, yielding one entry per CDR3 protein. Of around 180,000 distinct CDR3 sequences in the sample, roughly 96% were seen once. The sequenced sample was CD8+ T cells from PBMCs. These receptor sequences come from a human donor with multiple sclerosis.

The chain has TRBV7-9 and TRBJ1-2, with 8 bases identical to TRBD1. This CDR3 is 14 amino acids long. V was pared by 5 bases and J by 8 bases, with 10 bases of the junction left unmatched. Germline V gene data show CDR1 as SEHNR and CDR2 as FQNEAQ (reference sequence). CDR3 amino acids: CASSTPDRVFGYTF. DNA for the CDR3: TGTGCCAGCAGCACCCCGGACAGGGTATTCGGCTACACCTTC.

The CDR3 bases are TGCGCCAGCAGCCACCGGACTAACTACGAGCAGTACTTC. This gives the protein CASSHRTNYEQYF. The chain carries TRBV4-1 and TRBJ2-7, with D possibly matching TRBD2 (6 bases). This CDR3 region has 13 residues. From germline, CDR1 is MGHRA and CDR2 YSYEKL. The ends were cut back, 3 bases at V and 3 bases at J, with 9 bases in the middle.

This chain joins TRBV12-5 and TRBJ1-1, with D possibly being TRBD1 (6 bases). The CDR3 covers 18 residues. Trimming left V 5 bases short and J 1 base short, with 23 bases between. The germline CDR1 and CDR2 sequences are LGHNT and FRNRAP. CDR3 sequence (DNA): TGTGCTAGTGGTCCTGAACGCGGGGGGCGAGTTAGGAACACTGAAGCTTTCTTT. It codes for CASGPERGGRVRNTEAFF.

The chain is built from TRBV27 and TRBJ1-1; 12 nucleotides align to TRBD1. The germline V gene has CDR1 MNHEY and CDR2 SMNVEV (reference sequence). Unmatched junction bases numbered 5, after V lost 5 bases and J lost 7 bases. This CDR3 has 14 amino acids. The DNA for the CDR3 is TGTGCCAGCAGTGGGACAGGGGGCTTTGGTGAAGCTTTCTTT. It is translated as CASSGTGGFGEAFF.

The chain employs TRBV20-1 and TRBJ1-5; no clear D gene. CDR3 size: 13 residues. Germline loops: CDR1 DFQATT, CDR2 SNEGSKA (reference sequence). With 5 bases removed from V and 1 base from J, the gap between germline ends came to 9 bases. CDR3 coding DNA: TGCAGTGCTCTATGGTTGAGCAATCAGCCCCAGCATTTT. Encoded protein: CSALWLSNQPQHF.

The chain uses TRBV9 and TRBJ1-4, with 7 bases that match TRBD1. Germline V lookup: CDR1 SGDLS, CDR2 YYNGEE. This CDR3 has 14 residues. V gave up 3 bases and J gave up 5 bases; unmatched junction bases: 4. DNA for the CDR3: TGTGCCAGCAGCGACGGGACAGCAAATGAAAAACTGTTTTTT. It is translated as CASSDGTANEKLFF.

This chain connects TRBV2 to TRBJ2-2; 8 bases agree with TRBD1. V lost 8 bases, J lost 2 bases, and 7 bases stayed unmatched. This CDR3 is 15 amino acids long. The germline gives CDR1 SNHLY, CDR2 FYNNEI. The CDR3, as DNA: TGTGCCAGCCTGGGGACAGGTTCAAACACCGGGGAGCTGTTTTTT. Translation: CASLGTGSNTGELFF.

The chain has TRBV20-1 and TRBJ2-7, with 10 nucleotides matching TRBD2. Per the germline V gene, CDR1 is DFQATT and CDR2 is SNEGSKA (reference sequence). The CDR3 runs 15 residues. The junction had 2 bases not matched to a gene; V was cut back by 0 bases and J by 0 bases. The CDR3 DNA follows: TGCAGTGCTAGAGATCTAGCGGGAGCCTCCTACGAGCAGTACTTC. This translates into CSARDLAGASYEQYF.

The chain recombines TRBV5-4 with TRBJ2-7; D gene unclear. Between the trimmed V and J ends, which lost 4 bases and 5 bases, there was a span of 13 bases. The CDR3 sequence is 13 residues long. From germline, CDR1 is SGHNT and CDR2 YYREEE (reference sequence). The CDR3 DNA sequence: TGTGCCAGCAGCACGATGGCGAGCGACGAGCAGTACTTC. Protein sequence: CASSTMASDEQYF. Supplemented by reference TRBV5-4 and TRBJ2-7, the full variable domain reads ETGVTQSPTHLIKTRGQQVTLRCSSQSGHNTVSWYQQALGQGPQFIFQYYREEENGRGNFPPRFSGLQFPNYSSELNVNALELDDSALYLCASSTMASDEQYFGPGTRLTVT.

The chain employs TRBV27 and TRBJ1-1; D call uncertain. There are 13 residues in the CDR3. Trimming left V 6 bases short and J 0 bases short, with 8 bases between. Germline V gene sequence: CDR1 MNHEY, CDR2 SMNVEV (reference sequence). For the CDR3, the DNA is TGTGCCAGCAGCGATACACTGAACACTGAAGCTTTCTTT. Translation gives CASSDTLNTEAFF.

The chain uses TRBV27 and TRBJ2-5, with D uncertain. Germline-derived CDR1 and CDR2 are MNHEY and SMNVEV (reference sequence). The CDR3 sequence is 13 residues long. The germline V and J ends were trimmed by 5 bases and 1 base, with 8 bases remaining between them. The CDR3 nucleotides are TGTGCCAGCAGTCCCATCGTCCAAGAGACCCAGTACTTC. Its translation is CASSPIVQETQYF.

The chain joins TRBV9 to TRBJ1-5; weak D call: TRBD1 (6 bases). This CDR3 is 15 amino acids long. The germline V and J ends were trimmed by 3 bases and 1 base, with 11 bases remaining between them. From germline, CDR1 is SGDLS and CDR2 YYNGEE. Here the CDR3 reads CASSATGNSNQPQHF. In nucleotides, the CDR3 is TGTGCCAGCAGCGCAACAGGGAACAGCAATCAGCCCCAGCATTTT.

This chain links TRBV7-9 with TRBJ2-7, with 8 bases identical to TRBD2. V trimming: 6 bases; J trimming: 3 bases; junction bases outside the gene matches: 7. Germline values: CDR1 SEHNR, CDR2 FQNEAQ (reference sequence). CDR3 length: 14 residues. The DNA of the CDR3 is TGTGCCAGCAGTTCGGCGGGGGGCTACTACGAGCAGTACTTC. The encoded protein is CASSSAGGYYEQYF.

This clonotype was found once. The chain has TRBV20-1 and TRBJ2-1; 14 positions match TRBD2. The CDR3 is made up of 15 amino acids. V gave up 1 base and J gave up 6 bases; unmatched junction bases: 2. CDR1 DFQATT and CDR2 SNEGSKA come from the germline V gene (reference sequence). The CDR3: CSARVGLAGGNEQFF. The CDR3 DNA sequence: TGCAGTGCTAGAGTCGGACTAGCGGGAGGCAATGAGCAGTTCTTC.

The chain employs TRBV5-1 and TRBJ2-1; 8 nucleotides line up with TRBD1. CDR3 length: 16 amino acids. CDR1 SGHRS and CDR2 YFSETQ come from the germline V gene. Losses at the gene ends were 0 bases for V and 7 bases for J; bases not matched to a gene: 9. The CDR3 loop reads CASSLDRGRWRNEQFF. As DNA, the CDR3 is TGCGCCAGCAGCTTGGACAGGGGGAGGTGGAGGAATGAGCAGTTCTTC.

The chain links TRBV20-1 to TRBJ2-7; possible D gene TRBD1, 5 bases. Trimming cost V 1 base and J 3 bases, with 13 bases left between them. Germline V gene sequence: CDR1 DFQATT, CDR2 SNEGSKA (reference sequence). CDR3 length equals 14 residues. The chain's CDR3 is CSARGQQTLYEQYF. DNA of the CDR3: TGCAGTGCTAGAGGACAGCAGACACTCTACGAGCAGTACTTC.

The V gene is TRBV12-5, the J gene TRBJ2-1; tentatively, D is TRBD1 (5 bases). The CDR3 extends over 16 amino acids. V was shortened by 5 bases and J by 0 bases, with 14 bases between the two germline ends. Germline CDR1 is LGHNT and CDR2 is FRNRAP. In DNA form, the CDR3 reads TGTGCTAGTGGTACATACAGGACCAGCTCCTACAATGAGCAGTTCTTC. Translation gives CASGTYRTSSYNEQFF. Variable domain in full (rest from reference TRBV12-5 and TRBJ2-1): DARVTQTPRHKVTEMGQEVTMRCQPILGHNTVFWYRQTMMQGLELLAYFRNRAPLDDSGMPKDRFSAEMPDATLATLKIQPSEPRDSAVYFCASGTYRTSSYNEQFFGPGTRLTVL.

This clonotype was recorded a few times. The chain combines TRBV20-1 with TRBJ2-7; D call uncertain. In germline, CDR1 is DFQATT, CDR2 SNEGSKA (reference sequence). There are 11 residues in the CDR3. Trimming pared 3 bases from V and 4 bases from J, leaving 7 bases between. CDR3 region: CSASILYEQYF. DNA for the CDR3: TGCAGTGCTAGTATTCTATACGAGCAGTACTTC.

The J gene is TRBJ2-5, the V gene TRBV11-2; D might be TRBD1 (5 bases). The CDR3 consists of 14 residues. Trimming stripped 0 bases from V and 5 bases from J, with 10 bases between. Per the germline V gene, CDR1 is SGHAT and CDR2 is FQNNGV. The CDR3: CASSLDGSGETQYF. CDR3 nucleotide sequence: TGTGCCAGCAGCTTAGATGGCTCAGGGGAGACCCAGTACTTC.

The chain is built from TRBV28 and TRBJ2-7; 8 bases are shared with TRBD1. In germline, CDR1 is MDHEN, CDR2 SYDVKM. This CDR3 is 17 amino acids long. V was pared by 3 bases and J by 5 bases, with 15 bases of the junction left unmatched. CDR3 loop: CASSLGQMYRGEDEQYF. The CDR3 nucleotides read TGTGCCAGCAGTTTGGGCCAGATGTACAGGGGGGAGGACGAGCAGTACTTC. Full variable domain (remainder filled in from reference TRBV28 and TRBJ2-7): DVKVTQSSRYLVKRTGEKVFLECVQDMDHENMFWYRQDPGLGLRLIYFSYDVKMKEKGDIPEGYSVSREKKERFSLILESASTNQTSMYLCASSLGQMYRGEDEQYFGPGTRLTVT.

The rearrangement uses TRBV11-2 and TRBJ2-3; a weak D match, TRBD1 (6 bases). Trimming cost V 4 bases and J 6 bases, with 20 bases left between them. The CDR3 totals 16 residues. Germline lookup yields CDR1 SGHAT and CDR2 FQNNGV. The CDR3: CASSSTGTLSADTQYF. The CDR3 region has the DNA TGTGCCAGCAGCTCAACCGGGACACTGTCCGCGGATACGCAGTATTTT.

The J gene is TRBJ2-7, the V gene TRBV7-9; 8 nucleotides align to TRBD1. The CDR3 has 15 residues. The ends lost 3 bases at V and 0 bases at J; junction bases unmatched: 4. From germline, CDR1 is SEHNR and CDR2 FQNEAQ (reference sequence). The CDR3 region has the DNA TGTGCCAGCAGCTTCTCAGGACAGGGCTCCTACGAGCAGTACTTC. Its protein is CASSFSGQGSYEQYF.

The chain is built from TRBV6-5 and TRBJ1-1; D ambiguous. CDR3 length equals 11 residues. Trimming left V 8 bases short and J 1 base short, with 5 bases between. Germline CDR1 reads MNHEY; CDR2 reads SVGAGI. CDR3 DNA sequence: TGTGCCAGCGGTGAGAACACTGAAGCTTTCTTT. Translation gives CASGENTEAFF.

The V and J genes are TRBV20-1 and TRBJ1-1, with D maybe TRBD1 (6 bases). This CDR3 is built from 12 residues. V was pared by 3 bases and J by 5 bases, with 10 bases between. Germline V gives CDR1 DFQATT, CDR2 SNEGSKA (reference sequence). The CDR3, as DNA: TGCAGTGCTAGTCACAGGGAGACTGAAGCTTTCTTT. This translates into CSASHRETEAFF.